A selection of T cell receptor beta chains follows, all from one sample in a study of graft-versus-host responses after intestinal transplantation. Here immunoSEQ multiplex PCR was the method, and the copy in TCRdb shows in-frame clones only, minus some. The sample lists 60,000 to 65,000 clones; approximately 91% were seen once. Sequences were derived from ileum tissue, sampled about 350 days after transplant. These receptors were taken from a human patient who received an intestinal transplant, so some T cells may come from the graft donor. CDR3s include the opening cysteine and the closing phenylalanine or tryptophan. A D gene is named only where the DNA matches it firmly. Some rows have no size entry. The others give once, few or many, or a class for an expanded clone.

J gene: TRBJ2-7; V gene: TRBV6-5; D gene: NA; CDR3 length: 14; clone size: few; CDR3 DNA: TGTGCCAGCAGTTATGCTCAGGGACAATACGAGCAGTACTTC; CDR3 protein: CASSYAQGQYEQYF
J gene: TRBJ2-3; V gene: TRBV5-1; D gene: NA; CDR3 length: 19; clone size: NA; CDR3 DNA: TGCGCCAGCAGCTTGGGGTTGGTTGTCGGGAGATGGGGCACAGATACGCAGTATTTT; CDR3 protein: CASSLGLVVGRWGTDTQYF
J gene: TRBJ2-7; V gene: TRBV25-1; D gene: TRBD1; CDR3 length: 15; clone size: NA; CDR3 DNA: TGTGCCAGCAGCCCAGGGACAGGGGGCATGTACGAGCAGTACTTC; CDR3 protein: CASSPGTGGMYEQYF
J gene: TRBJ2-7; V gene: TRBV4-1; D gene: NA; CDR3 length: 15; clone size: few; CDR3 DNA: TGCGCCAGCAGCTCCTACGGGACGATCTCCTACGAGCAGTACTTC; CDR3 protein: CASSSYGTISYEQYF
J gene: TRBJ2-3; V gene: TRBV4-1; D gene: NA; CDR3 length: 16; clone size: NA; CDR3 DNA: TGCGCCAGCAGCCAAGTAGGTCTAGCTCTGGGAGATACGCAGTATTTT; CDR3 protein: CASSQVGLALGDTQYF
J gene: TRBJ1-6; V gene: TRBV7-2; D gene: TRBD1; CDR3 length: 14; clone size: NA; CDR3 DNA: TGTGCCAGCAGCCCGACAGGGAAGGGGTCACCCCTCCACTTT; CDR3 protein: CASSPTGKGSPLHF
J gene: TRBJ2-7; V gene: TRBV4-1; D gene: TRBD1; CDR3 length: 17; clone size: NA; CDR3 DNA: TGCGCCAGCAGCCAAGAGATTTGGGGACAGGGACTCTCCGAGCAGTACTTC; CDR3 protein: CASSQEIWGQGLSEQYF
J gene: TRBJ2-7; V gene: TRBV7-2; D gene: NA; CDR3 length: 15; clone size: NA; CDR3 DNA: TGTGCCAGCAGCTTAGCCTACTCGTCCTCCTACGAGCAGTACTTC; CDR3 protein: CASSLAYSSSYEQYF
J gene: TRBJ1-5; V gene: TRBV4-1; D gene: NA; CDR3 length: 14; clone size: NA; CDR3 DNA: TGCGCCAGCAGCCAAGGATCTTCGAATCAGCCCCAGCATTTT; CDR3 protein: CASSQGSSNQPQHF
J gene: TRBJ2-7; V gene: TRBV28; D gene: TRBD1; CDR3 length: 14; clone size: NA; CDR3 DNA: TGTGCCAGCAGTTTATTACCGGACAGGGGCGAGCAGTACTTC; CDR3 protein: CASSLLPDRGEQYF
J gene: TRBJ1-2; V gene: TRBV29-1; D gene: TRBD1; CDR3 length: 14; clone size: NA; CDR3 DNA: TGCAGCGCGACTTCGGGACAGCATTCAACGGGCTACACCTTC; CDR3 protein: CSATSGQHSTGYTF
J gene: TRBJ1-5; V gene: TRBV4-1; D gene: TRBD1; CDR3 length: 13; clone size: NA; CDR3 DNA: TGCGCCAGCAGCCAGGGACAGCGGCAGCCCCAGCATTTT; CDR3 protein: CASSQGQRQPQHF
J gene: TRBJ2-3; V gene: TRBV28; D gene: TRBD2; CDR3 length: 15; clone size: NA; CDR3 DNA: TGTGCCAGCAGTTCCCCGGGAGCGGGGGAAGATACGCAGTATTTT; CDR3 protein: CASSSPGAGEDTQYF
J gene: TRBJ2-2; V gene: TRBV4-1; D gene: TRBD1; CDR3 length: 15; clone size: NA; CDR3 DNA: TGCGCCAGCAGCCCGGGACAGGGGAACACCGGGGAGCTGTTTTTT; CDR3 protein: CASSPGQGNTGELFF
J gene: TRBJ1-1; V gene: TRBV6-5; D gene: TRBD1; CDR3 length: 14; clone size: NA; CDR3 DNA: TGTGCCAGCAGTTTTAAACAGGGGACGACTGAAGCTTTCTTT; CDR3 protein: CASSFKQGTTEAFF
J gene: TRBJ2-1; V gene: TRBV6-4; D gene: TRBD1; CDR3 length: 14; clone size: NA; CDR3 DNA: TGTGCCAGCCGGTTAAAGGGGGCAGGTGATGAGCAGTTCTTC; CDR3 protein: CASRLKGAGDEQFF
J gene: TRBJ1-6; V gene: TRBV5-1; D gene: NA; CDR3 length: 14; clone size: few; CDR3 DNA: TGCGCCAGCAGAGTTGCAGGGCCTAATTCACCCCTCCACTTT; CDR3 protein: CASRVAGPNSPLHF
J gene: TRBJ1-1; V gene: TRBV6-5; D gene: TRBD1; CDR3 length: 13; clone size: once; CDR3 DNA: TGTGCCAGCCGGGACAGTGAGAACACTGAAGCTTTCTTT; CDR3 protein: CASRDSENTEAFF
J gene: TRBJ1-6; V gene: TRBV28; D gene: TRBD1; CDR3 length: 18; clone size: NA; CDR3 DNA: TGTGCCAGCAGTACAAGACAGGGGCCTTACTCCTATAATTCACCCCTCCACTTT; CDR3 protein: CASSTRQGPYSYNSPLHF
J gene: TRBJ2-7; V gene: TRBV4-2; D gene: TRBD2; CDR3 length: 15; clone size: NA; CDR3 DNA: TGTGCCAGCAGCCAAGACCTAGCGGGGGGGCGCGAGCAGTACTTC; CDR3 protein: CASSQDLAGGREQYF
J gene: TRBJ2-3; V gene: TRBV19; D gene: TRBD2; CDR3 length: 14; clone size: NA; CDR3 DNA: TGTGCCAGTAAAGGTCTAGCGGACACAGATACGCAGTATTTT; CDR3 protein: CASKGLADTDTQYF
J gene: TRBJ1-1; V gene: TRBV14; D gene: TRBD1; CDR3 length: 12; clone size: NA; CDR3 DNA: TGTGCCAGCAGCCTGGACAGGAGTTCAGCTTTCTTT; CDR3 protein: CASSLDRSSAFF
J gene: TRBJ2-3; V gene: TRBV6-4; D gene: NA; CDR3 length: 15; clone size: once; CDR3 DNA: TGTGCCAGCAGTCCCGGACGTACGAGCACAGATACGCAGTATTTT; CDR3 protein: CASSPGRTSTDTQYF
J gene: TRBJ2-7; V gene: TRBV28; D gene: NA; CDR3 length: 12; clone size: NA; CDR3 DNA: TGTGCCAGCAGTTTATGGGGCTACGAGCAGTACTTC; CDR3 protein: CASSLWGYEQYF
J gene: TRBJ1-4; V gene: TRBV7-6; D gene: NA; CDR3 length: 13; clone size: NA; CDR3 DNA: TGTGCCAGCAGCTTACGAAGGAATGAAAAACTGTTTTTT; CDR3 protein: CASSLRRNEKLFF
J gene: TRBJ2-3; V gene: TRBV2; D gene: NA; CDR3 length: 13; clone size: NA; CDR3 DNA: TGTGCCAGCAGGACACAGGCTGCCGGTGGGCAGTATTTT; CDR3 protein: CASRTQAAGGQYF
J gene: TRBJ1-4; V gene: TRBV6-1; D gene: NA; CDR3 length: 15; clone size: few; CDR3 DNA: TGTGCCAGCAGTGGCCCCCGGACAGTTAATGAAAAACTGTTTTTT; CDR3 protein: CASSGPRTVNEKLFF